This T cell receptor (beta chain) was recovered during a study of T cell changes during pregnancy in multiple sclerosis. CDR1 KGHSH and CDR2 LQKENI come from the germline V gene. The germline V and J ends were trimmed by 1 base and 10 bases, with 17 bases remaining between them. This CDR3 is built from 15 residues. This clone has only one observation. Repertoires were generated with immunoSEQ multiplex PCR, while TCRdb's copy carries only in-frame clones and drops some. The sample shows over 50,000 clones, around nine tenths of them seen only once. The chain has TRBV18 and TRBJ2-1; tentatively, D is TRBD2 (6 bases). The receptor's source is a human donor whose cells served as feeder cells for cultures in a pregnancy study. Sequencing was performed on peripheral blood from another person, used as feeder cells. DNA of the CDR3: TGTGCCAGCTCACCACGGCCAGGGACTGGAGAAGAGCAGTTCTTC. This encodes CASSPRPGTGEEQFF.